This T cell receptor (beta chain) was found in a study of tumor and adjacent non-tumor tissue in lung cancer. No cell sorting was done before RNA was extracted from the tissue. Distant lung tissue was collected more than 3 cm away from the tumor edge. Three rounds of nested PCR, following a modified ARM-PCR protocol, produced the TCRbeta library. MiXCR was run by TCRdb on the multiplex PCR reads, yielding one entry per CDR3 protein. Counted here are about 76,000 distinct CDR3 sequences, approximately 80% occurring once; the ten biggest clones make up 51%. This clonotype originated in a man in his sixties with non-small cell lung cancer. Sequencing used distant non-tumor lung tissue.

Here the CDR3 reads CSVRGLTSDKQFF. CDR3 in DNA: TGCAGCGTTCGGGGGCTTACTAGCGACAAGCAGTTCTTC. The rearrangement links TRBV29-1 to TRBJ2-1; tentatively, D is TRBD2 (7 bases). Germline loops: CDR1 SQVTM, CDR2 ANQGSEA. CDR3 length: 13 residues. The V gene lost 5 bases and the J gene lost 11 bases, with 19 bases spanning the gap.